This T cell receptor (beta chain) stems from a study of shared clonotypes between healthy human individuals. Notes on the study in general: Clonotypes which were not shared had lower generation probabilities than clonotypes that all four donors shared. Sampling involved blood alone; tissue repertoires likely differ.

CD45RO negativity and positive selection for CCR7 defined naive CD8 cells, a population that excluded terminally differentiated effector memory CD45RA+ cells. Assay execution took place at the deep level. Only in-frame clones appear in the TCRdb table, and some are missing; sequencing was by immunoSEQ multiplex PCR. The sample lists 660,000 or so clones, roughly 96% seen once, with more than 0.085% in the top ten. The ends were cut back, 6 bases at V and 1 base at J, with 13 bases in the middle. Germline V gives CDR1 LNHDA, CDR2 SQIVND (reference sequence). The CDR3 length is 14 residues. This clone was detected once. What it recognizes is unknown.

The sequenced sample consisted of naive CD8+ T cells sorted from blood. This TCR was sampled from a woman aged 30 to 39 in good health. V usage is TRBV19 and J usage is TRBJ2-7; a possible D gene is TRBD2 (5 bases). The CDR3 loop is CASSSPADSYEQYF. CDR3 coding DNA: TGTGCCAGTAGCTCTCCAGCGGATTCCTACGAGCAGTACTTC.